The source of this TCR beta chain is a study of cytomegalovirus exposure and HLA in healthy donors. The PCR had 60 Vbeta and 13 Jbeta primers. Libraries were prepared by immunoSEQ multiplex PCR; TCRdb keeps only in-frame clonotypes and omits some of them. Here the sample spans about 180,000 clones, 65% to 90% being singletons. CDR1 MGHRA and CDR2 YSYEKL come from the germline V gene. The V end was cut by 0 bases, the J end by 5 bases, with 5 bases between. CDR3 size: 13 residues. The clonotype was recovered from a girl aged 2 to 9 in good health and CMV-seropositive. The chain combines TRBV4-1 with TRBJ1-5; the D is unclear. The sample taken for sequencing was PBMCs. CDR3 coding DNA: TGCGCCAGCAGCCAAGAACTCCATCAGCCCCAGCATTTT. It codes for CASSQELHQPQHF.